One and the same sample provided the 5 T cell receptor beta chains below, sequenced in a study of blood T cell repertoires in COVID-19. Profiling relied on immunoSEQ multiplex PCR, and the TCRdb table lists in-frame clones only, not all of them. The data hold about 71,000 clones, with 80% to 90% observed a single time. The specimen was peripheral blood. The receptors here all came from a man aged 50-59 years with acute or convalescent COVID-19.

The chain has TRBV7-8 and TRBJ2-7; 7 nucleotides align to TRBD1. From germline, CDR1 is SGHVS and CDR2 FQNEAQ. The CDR3 sequence is 14 residues long. With V trimmed by 5 bases and J by 3 bases, 7 bases remained unmatched. Here the CDR3 reads CASSPKRGLYEQYV. The CDR3 nucleotides read TGTGCCAGCAGCCCCAAAAGGGGGCTCTACGAGCAGTACGTC.

The chain recombines TRBV7-8 with TRBJ2-2; tentatively, D is TRBD1 (6 bases). CDR3 length equals 15 residues. V was trimmed by 1 base and J by 3 bases, leaving 9 bases between them. Per germline, CDR1 SGHVS and CDR2 FQNEAQ. CDR3 loop: CASSLVGGDTGELFF. CDR3 sequence (DNA): TGTGCCAGCAGCTTAGTAGGGGGTGACACCGGGGAGCTGTTTTTT.

J is TRBJ1-4 and V is TRBV27; 7 bases fit TRBD1. J was trimmed by 8 bases and V by 1 base; bases with no gene match: 10. Germline values: CDR1 MNHEY, CDR2 SMNVEV (reference sequence). This CDR3 spans 16 amino acids. CDR3 loop: CASSLYRQGEAEKLFF. The CDR3 DNA follows: TGTGCCAGCAGTTTATACCGACAGGGTGAGGCGGAAAAACTGTTTTTT.

This clone was observed once. The chain recombines TRBV7-2 with TRBJ1-4, with D possibly matching TRBD1 (5 bases). CDR1 is SGHTA and CDR2 is FQGNSA in the germline V gene. The CDR3 totals 11 residues. V lost 2 bases, J lost 11 bases, and 6 bases lay in between. CDR3 nucleotides: TGTGCCAGCAGCTTATCAGGGAAACTGTTTTTT. This gives the protein CASSLSGKLFF.

The chain combines TRBV2 with TRBJ1-3; D uncertain. The ends were cut back, 6 bases at V and 0 bases at J, with 9 bases in the middle. This CDR3 comprises 14 residues. From germline, CDR1 is SNHLY and CDR2 FYNNEI. DNA for the CDR3: TGTGCCAGCAGGGCTCACAACTCTGGAAACACCATATATTTT. It specifies CASRAHNSGNTIYF.